This entry concerns a single T cell receptor (beta chain). The antigen is not known. The record originates from a study of breast tumors, draining lymph nodes, adjacent tissues. Study observations and caveats: Tumor T cell lymph node origin was a supported hypothesis, not proven. Luminal-like breast cancer showed significantly higher tumor–nontumor repertoire similarity than basal-like. Compared with lymph nodes, tumors were less diverse; compared with nontumor tissue, more.

Breast cancer patients provided tissue from their axillary draining lymph nodes. The V and J ends lost 4 bases and 7 bases respectively, with 21 bases between them. Germline lookup yields CDR1 SGDLS and CDR2 YYNGEE. This CDR3 is built from 16 residues. MiXCR, run by TCRdb on the multiplex PCR reads, gives a single entry per CDR3 protein. The table records about 140,000 distinct CDR3 sequences, approximately 30% of them present only once. What was sequenced was axillary lymph node tissue. The chain employs TRBV9 and TRBJ1-3, with D unclear. This receptor was obtained from a female donor with breast cancer. Some clones in this sample may be carry-over from other donors' samples. CDR3 residues: CASSSGRLLMRNTIYF. CDR3 coding DNA: TGTGCCAGCAGCTCTGGACGTCTACTAATGCGGAACACCATATATTTT.